The 27 T cell receptor beta chains below come from one sample, sequenced in a study of blood T cell repertoires in COVID-19. Here immunoSEQ multiplex PCR was the method, and the copy in TCRdb shows in-frame clones only, minus some. The table includes 85,000 to 95,000 clones, 60% to 85% detected once. Material for sequencing was peripheral blood. The receptors were gathered from a man in his 70s with acute or convalescent COVID-19.

The sample holds one count of this clone. V and J are TRBV2 and TRBJ2-3; possible D gene TRBD2, 6 bases. With 6 bases removed from V and 9 bases from J, the gap between germline ends came to 10 bases. Germline-derived CDR1 and CDR2 are SNHLY and FYNNEI. This CDR3 is 11 amino acids long. CDR3 amino acids: CASSGLQTQYF. Written as DNA, the CDR3 is TGTGCCAGCAGCGGACTACAGACGCAGTATTTT.

This clone was observed a single time. The chain links TRBV11-2 to TRBJ2-1; D perhaps matches TRBD2 (6 bases). The germline CDR1 and CDR2 sequences are SGHAT and FQNNGV. V was pared by 2 bases and J by 1 base, with 9 bases between. This CDR3 comprises 15 residues. The CDR3 spells CASSLWTTSYNEQFF. Written as DNA, the CDR3 is TGTGCCAGCAGCTTATGGACTACTTCCTACAATGAGCAGTTCTTC. The full variable domain, completed using reference TRBV11-2 and TRBJ2-1, is EAGVAQSPRYKIIEKRQSVAFWCNPISGHATLYWYQQILGQGPKLLIQFQNNGVVDDSQLPKDRFSAERLKGVDSTLKIQPAKLEDSAVYLCASSLWTTSYNEQFFGPGTRLTVL.

This clone was observed a few times. This chain uses TRBV6-6 with TRBJ2-7; TRBD1 matches at 11 bases. J was trimmed by 3 bases and V by 0 bases; bases with no gene match: 4. The CDR3 consists of 16 residues. CDR1 is MNHNY and CDR2 is SVGAGI in the germline V gene (reference sequence). Written as DNA, the CDR3 is TGTGCCAGCAGTTACTCGCCAGGGACAGGGGGCTACGAGCAGTACGTC. Encoded protein: CASSYSPGTGGYEQYV.

V is TRBV2 and J is TRBJ1-1; 8 positions agree with TRBD1. The germline V gene has CDR1 SNHLY and CDR2 FYNNEI. This CDR3 spans 14 amino acids. Trimming removed 6 bases from V and 3 bases from J; junction bases left unmatched: 6. The DNA of the CDR3 is TGTGCCAGCAGGCGGACAGGGAAAGACACTGAAGCTTTCTTT. Protein sequence: CASRRTGKDTEAFF.

V usage is TRBV18 and J usage is TRBJ2-2; 7 nucleotides agree with TRBD1. There are 15 residues in the CDR3. CDR1 KGHSH and CDR2 LQKENI come from the germline V gene. The trim removed 4 bases at V and 7 bases at J, leaving 9 bases unmatched. The CDR3 DNA sequence: TGTGCCAGCTCACGCTTGGGACAGAAAGACGGGGAGCTGTTTTTT. Its protein is CASSRLGQKDGELFF.

The V call is TRBV7-2, the J call TRBJ2-7; TRBD2 matches at 16 bases. The V gene's germline CDR1 is SGHTA and CDR2 FQGNSA. V lost 5 bases to trimming and J lost 7 bases; unmatched junction nucleotides: 8. The CDR3 covers 16 residues. The CDR3 nucleotides read TGTGCCAGCAGCCTAGGGACTAGCGGGGGGGCGGATGAGCAGTACGTC. Translating it yields CASSLGTSGGADEQYV.

The chain combines TRBV10-2 with TRBJ2-1, with a possible D match to TRBD1 (6 bases). V lost 4 bases and J 5 bases, leaving 18 bases between the germline ends. The CDR3 runs to 16 residues. The germline V gene has CDR1 WSHSY and CDR2 SAAADI. The CDR3 here is CASSGGLHSYNNEQFF. In DNA, the CDR3 is TGCGCCAGCAGTGGGGGGCTACATAGTTACAACAATGAGCAGTTCTTC.

Here the CDR3 reads CASSWRQGGMNTEAFF. The CDR3 DNA reads TGCGCCAGCAGCTGGAGACAGGGGGGCATGAACACTGAAGCTTTCTTT. This sequence joins TRBV5-1 and TRBJ1-1; 9 positions agree with TRBD1. Germline values: CDR1 SGHRS, CDR2 YFSETQ. V was clipped by 3 bases and J by 0 bases; unmatched bases: 6. The length of the CDR3 is 16 residues. The full variable domain, completed using reference TRBV5-1 and TRBJ1-1, is KAGVTQTPRYLIKTRGQQVTLSCSPISGHRSVSWYQQTPGQGLQFLFEYFSETQRNKGNFPGRFSGRQFSNSRSEMNVSTLELGDSALYLCASSWRQGGMNTEAFFGQGTRLTVV.

This clone was counted only a few times. CDR3 in DNA: TGTGCCAGCAGTTCCCGGATCGGGGGCTACACCTTC. This codes for CASSSRIGGYTF. The chain recombines TRBV12-3 or TRBV12-4 with TRBJ1-2; D unresolved. V was clipped by 4 bases and J by 8 bases, with 11 bases between them. The CDR3 has 12 amino acids.

J is TRBJ1-1 and V is TRBV10-2; the D is unclear. V lost 1 base and J 3 bases, leaving 9 bases between the germline ends. The CDR3 spans 14 residues. Germline CDR1 is WSHSY and CDR2 is SAAADI. The CDR3 loop is CASSELAGYTEAFF. As DNA, the CDR3 is TGCGCCAGCAGTGAGTTGGCGGGTTACACTGAAGCTTTCTTT.

V usage is TRBV3-1 (or the pseudogene TRBV3-2) and J usage is TRBJ2-4; maybe TRBD2 (6 bases). Trimming removed 4 bases at V and 0 bases at J, with 28 bases between. Germline CDR1 is LGHDT and CDR2 is YNNKEL (reference sequence). The CDR3 runs to 21 residues. The CDR3 coding sequence is TGTGCCAGCAGCCCTTACCCCTCCCAGGGCGAGGAGGGCGTAGCCAAAAACATTCAGTACTTC. It codes for CASSPYPSQGEEGVAKNIQYF.

In its sample, this clone was seen a few times. The junction does not match germline at one end; this may be a read error. This sequence joins TRBV5-1 and TRBJ2-3; D uncertain. CDR3 size: 12 residues. Per germline, CDR1 SGHRS and CDR2 YFSETQ. The CDR3 bases are TGCGCCAGCAGGTTGGCAGCAGATACGCAGTATTTT. It specifies CASRLAADTQYF.

The sample holds a few counts of this clone. In DNA form, the CDR3 reads TGCGCCAGCATCTTCGACAGGGCGGAGCAGTACGTC. This gives the protein CASIFDRAEQYV. The rearrangement links TRBV10-1 to TRBJ2-7; 7 bases are shared with TRBD1. The ends lost 7 bases at V and 7 bases at J; junction bases unmatched: 7. Germline CDR1 and CDR2: WNHNN and SYGVQD (reference sequence). The CDR3 is made up of 12 amino acids.

This rearrangement joins TRBV9 to TRBJ2-7; a possible D gene is TRBD2 (6 bases). V lost 4 bases and J lost 2, with 16 bases in between. The CDR3 spans 15 residues. Germline assignment: CDR1 SGDLS and CDR2 YYNGEE. CDR3 sequence (DNA): TGTGCCAGCAGCCCTACCGGGACTTCAACCTACGAGCAGTACTTC. It is translated as CASSPTGTSTYEQYF.

The CDR3 coding sequence is TGTGCCGCCGGCAGGGGAGAGGACTATGGCTACACCTTC. Translation gives CAAGRGEDYGYTF. The V and J genes are TRBV24-1 and TRBJ1-2, with a possible D match to TRBD1 (6 bases). From germline, CDR1 is KGHDR and CDR2 SFDVKD. V dropped 12 bases and J dropped 3 bases, with 16 bases sitting between them. The CDR3 sequence is 13 residues long.

V gene TRBV30 combines with J gene TRBJ1-1; 7 positions match TRBD1. Germline V lookup: CDR1 GTSNPN, CDR2 SVGIG (reference sequence). V dropped 5 bases and J dropped 2; count of bases not matched to a gene: 2. This CDR3 has 12 residues. CDR3 nucleotide sequence: TGTGCCTGGGGACAGGCTAACACTGAAGCTTTCTTT. Translation gives CAWGQANTEAFF. The full variable domain, in which reference TRBV30 and TRBJ1-1 provide the parts outside the CDR3, is SQTIHQWPATLVQPVGSPLSLECTVEGTSNPNLYWYRQAAGRGLQLLFYSVGIGQISSEVPQNLSASRPQDRQFILSSKKLLLSDSGFYLCAWGQANTEAFFGQGTRLTVV.

The gene calls are TRBV27 and TRBJ2-1; D possibly corresponds to TRBD2 (6 bases). V was trimmed by 2 bases and J by 8 bases, leaving 10 bases between them. The germline CDR1 and CDR2 sequences are MNHEY and SMNVEV (reference sequence). This CDR3 spans 13 amino acids. CDR3 sequence: CASSLIRDYEQFF. The DNA for the CDR3 is TGTGCCAGCAGTTTAATCAGGGACTATGAGCAGTTCTTC.

This clone was counted a single time. V and J are TRBV3-1 (or the pseudogene TRBV3-2) and TRBJ2-5; possibly TRBD1 for D (6 bases). Per the germline V gene, CDR1 is LGHDT and CDR2 is YNNKEL (reference sequence). V was pared by 2 bases and J by 5 bases, with 21 bases between. The CDR3 sequence is 17 residues long. The CDR3 here is CASSQLGVGTPRETQYF. The CDR3 bases are TGTGCCAGCAGCCAACTAGGAGTAGGGACACCGAGGGAGACCCAGTACTTC.

The chain employs TRBV5-4 and TRBJ1-2; D might be TRBD1 (5 bases). In germline, CDR1 is SGHNT, CDR2 YYREEE (reference sequence). Trimming took 0 bases from V and 2 from J, leaving 20 bases between them. There are 18 residues in the CDR3. The CDR3 sequence is CASSLARPMQGHNYGYTF. The CDR3, as DNA: TGTGCCAGCAGCTTGGCCCGTCCCATGCAGGGCCACAACTATGGCTACACCTTC.

The V gene is TRBV5-1, the J gene TRBJ2-1; 9 bases fit TRBD2. The CDR3 consists of 15 residues. Germline V CDR1 and CDR2: SGHRS, YFSETQ. The V gene end was trimmed by 0 bases and the J gene end by 5 bases; junction bases not matched to a gene: 3. This CDR3 reads CASSLVPSGNNEQFF. As DNA, the CDR3 is TGCGCCAGCAGCTTGGTCCCTAGCGGGAACAATGAGCAGTTCTTC.

The chain uses TRBV2 and TRBJ2-7; D not resolved. The V end was cut by 7 bases, the J end by 1 base, with 2 bases between. There are 10 residues in the CDR3. Germline V lookup: CDR1 SNHLY, CDR2 FYNNEI. The CDR3 protein is CASISYEQYF. For the CDR3, the DNA is TGTGCCAGCATATCCTACGAGCAGTACTTC.

V usage is TRBV9 and J usage is TRBJ2-7, with TRBD1 matching 7 bases. Germline V gene sequence: CDR1 SGDLS, CDR2 YYNGEE. V was clipped by 0 bases and J by 5 bases; unmatched bases: 5. The CDR3 extends over 14 amino acids. The CDR3 DNA is TGTGCCAGCAGCGTAGAGGGGGCCCAAGACGAGCAGTACTTC. It encodes CASSVEGAQDEQYF.

This chain joins TRBV5-1 and TRBJ1-6; D call uncertain. This CDR3 is built from 13 residues. Germline CDR1 and CDR2: SGHRS and YFSETQ. Trimming shortened V by 0 bases and J by 9 bases, and 7 bases separated the two germline ends. The CDR3, as DNA: TGCGCCAGCAGCTTGGAAGGGAGTTCACCCCTCCACTTT. Protein: CASSLEGSSPLHF.

The genes are TRBV28 and TRBJ1-1; no definite D call. The CDR3 has 14 residues. Germline values: CDR1 MDHEN, CDR2 SYDVKM. The ends were cut back, 8 bases at V and 4 bases at J, with 17 bases in the middle. The CDR3 nucleotides read TGTGCCAGCGGCACGCCAACCCCGGGCACTGAAGCTTTCTTT. Its protein product is CASGTPTPGTEAFF.

This chain links TRBV28 with TRBJ1-5; TRBD1 aligns across 8 bases. After removal of 6 bases from V and 7 bases from J, the junction contained 11 bases not matched to a gene. The length of the CDR3 is 15 residues. Germline V gives CDR1 MDHEN, CDR2 SYDVKM. The CDR3 spells CASSKTGGNVQPQHF. As DNA, the CDR3 is TGTGCCAGCAGCAAAACAGGGGGGAATGTCCAGCCCCAGCATTTT.

V gene TRBV7-9 combines with J gene TRBJ1-2, with 9 bases fitting TRBD1. There are 14 residues in the CDR3. The germline CDR1 and CDR2 sequences are SEHNR and FQNEAQ (reference sequence). J gave up 8 bases and V 7 bases, and 11 bases lay outside the gene matches. CDR3 nucleotides: TGTGCCAGCAACGTTGACAGGGGGTATGTCGGCTACACCTTC. Translated, it gives CASNVDRGYVGYTF.

The V call is TRBV20-1, the J call TRBJ2-3, with TRBD2 matching 7 bases. This CDR3 contains 15 residues. The J segment lost 2 bases and the V segment lost 3 bases, leaving 8 bases of the junction unmatched. Germline V gene data show CDR1 as DFQATT and CDR2 as SNEGSKA (reference sequence). The CDR3 bases are TGCAGTGCTAGTGTTATGGGACTAAACACAGATACGCAGTATTTT. As protein: CSASVMGLNTDTQYF.